The table lists the clone carrying this T cell receptor (beta chain) with a few counts. This CDR3 spans 11 amino acids. CDR1 DFQATT and CDR2 SNEGSKA come from the germline V gene (reference sequence). V lost 6 bases, J lost 7 bases, and 13 bases lay in between. Together with a sample-barcoded 5' primer, a J-beta primer mix was included in a second PCR lasting roughly 6 to 12 cycles. The yield of each sample was at least 2.5 million CDR3-containing paired-end reads. TCRdb used MiXCR to reprocess the 5' RACE reads, holding one entry per CDR3 protein. The data hold around 1,600,000 distinct CDR3 sequences, with roughly two fifths observed a single time. The data were obtained in a study of blood T cells in healthy people across ages.

This chain links TRBV20-1 with TRBJ2-7; D is perhaps TRBD2 (6 bases). Sequencing input: blood. This sequence originates from a woman between 18 and 29 years old in good health. The CDR3 is CSATGLREQYF. The CDR3 DNA sequence: TGCAGTGCCACGGGACTGAGAGAGCAGTACTTC.